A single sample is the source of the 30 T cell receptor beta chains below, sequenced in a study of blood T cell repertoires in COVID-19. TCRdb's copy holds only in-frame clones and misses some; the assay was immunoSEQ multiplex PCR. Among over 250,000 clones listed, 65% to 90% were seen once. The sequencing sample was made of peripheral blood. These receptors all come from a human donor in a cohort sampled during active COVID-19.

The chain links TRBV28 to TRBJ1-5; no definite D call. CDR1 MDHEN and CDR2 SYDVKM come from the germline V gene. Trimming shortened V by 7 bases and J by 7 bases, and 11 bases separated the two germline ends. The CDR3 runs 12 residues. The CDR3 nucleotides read TGTGCCAGCATCGCTGGAGGGCAGCCCCAGCATTTT. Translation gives CASIAGGQPQHF.

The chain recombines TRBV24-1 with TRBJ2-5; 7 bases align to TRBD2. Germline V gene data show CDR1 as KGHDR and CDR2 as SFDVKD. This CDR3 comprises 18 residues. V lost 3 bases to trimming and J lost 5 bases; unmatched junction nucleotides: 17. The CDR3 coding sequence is TGTGCCACCAGTGATGCCGGGTGGGGCAGGCAGGGAGGGGAGACCCAGTACTTC. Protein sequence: CATSDAGWGRQGGETQYF.

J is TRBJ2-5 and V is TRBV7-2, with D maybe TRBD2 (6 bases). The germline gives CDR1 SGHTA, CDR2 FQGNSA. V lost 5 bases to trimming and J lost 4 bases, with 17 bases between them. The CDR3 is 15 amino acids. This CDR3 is CASSPRTRGGETQYF. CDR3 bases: TGTGCCAGCAGCCCCCGGACTCGGGGAGGAGAGACCCAGTACTTC.

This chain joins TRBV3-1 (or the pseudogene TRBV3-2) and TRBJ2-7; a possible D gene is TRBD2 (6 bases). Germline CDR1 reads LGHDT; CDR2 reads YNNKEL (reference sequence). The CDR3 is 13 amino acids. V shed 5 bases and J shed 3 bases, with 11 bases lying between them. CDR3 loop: CASSFGGLYEQYF. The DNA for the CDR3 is TGTGCCAGCAGCTTCGGAGGGCTCTACGAGCAGTACTTC.

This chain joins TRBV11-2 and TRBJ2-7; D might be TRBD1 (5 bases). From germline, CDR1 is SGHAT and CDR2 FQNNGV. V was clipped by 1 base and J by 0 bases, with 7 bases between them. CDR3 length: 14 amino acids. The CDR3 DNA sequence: TGTGCCAGCAGCTTAGGACAGTACTCCTACGAGCAGTACTTC. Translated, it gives CASSLGQYSYEQYF.

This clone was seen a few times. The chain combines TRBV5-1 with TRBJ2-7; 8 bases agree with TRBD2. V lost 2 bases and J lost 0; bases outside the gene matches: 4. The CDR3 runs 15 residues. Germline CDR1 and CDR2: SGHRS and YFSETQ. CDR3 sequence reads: CASSLSSGSSYEQYF. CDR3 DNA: TGCGCCAGCAGCTTATCAAGCGGGAGCTCCTACGAGCAGTACTTC.

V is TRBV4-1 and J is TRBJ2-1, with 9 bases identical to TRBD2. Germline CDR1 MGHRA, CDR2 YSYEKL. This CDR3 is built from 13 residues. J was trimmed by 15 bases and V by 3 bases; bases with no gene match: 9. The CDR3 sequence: CASSQSGRPGAFF. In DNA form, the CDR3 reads TGCGCCAGCAGCCAGAGCGGGAGGCCCGGGGCGTTCTTC.

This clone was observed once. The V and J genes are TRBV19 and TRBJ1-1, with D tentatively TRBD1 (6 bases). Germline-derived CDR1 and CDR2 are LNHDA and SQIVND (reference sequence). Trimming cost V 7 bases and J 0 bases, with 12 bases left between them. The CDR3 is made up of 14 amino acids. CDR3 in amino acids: CASNQGTMNTEAFF. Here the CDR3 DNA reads TGTGCCAGTAACCAGGGGACCATGAACACTGAAGCTTTCTTT.

The CDR3 here is CASSPGTSWQDEQFF. The CDR3 DNA follows: TGTGCCAGCAGCCCAGGGACTAGCTGGCAGGATGAGCAGTTCTTC. The rearrangement links TRBV4-2 to TRBJ2-1; 9 bases are shared with TRBD2. CDR1 is LGHNA, CDR2 YNFKEQ, per germline. The junction had 9 bases not matched to a gene; V was cut back by 4 bases and J by 8 bases. The CDR3 contains 15 residues.

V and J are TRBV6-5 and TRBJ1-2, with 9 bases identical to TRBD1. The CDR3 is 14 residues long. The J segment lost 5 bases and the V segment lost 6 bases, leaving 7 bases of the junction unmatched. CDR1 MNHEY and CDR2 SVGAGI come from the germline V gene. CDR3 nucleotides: TGTGCCAGCAGCGGACAGGGGAGTCCGTATGGCTACACCTTC. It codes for CASSGQGSPYGYTF.

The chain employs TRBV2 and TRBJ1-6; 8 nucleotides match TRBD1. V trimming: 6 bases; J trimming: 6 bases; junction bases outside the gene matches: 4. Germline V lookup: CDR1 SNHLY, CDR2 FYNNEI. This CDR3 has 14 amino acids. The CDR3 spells CASRDRVTNSPLHF. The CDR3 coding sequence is TGTGCCAGCAGGGACAGGGTTACTAATTCACCCCTCCACTTT.

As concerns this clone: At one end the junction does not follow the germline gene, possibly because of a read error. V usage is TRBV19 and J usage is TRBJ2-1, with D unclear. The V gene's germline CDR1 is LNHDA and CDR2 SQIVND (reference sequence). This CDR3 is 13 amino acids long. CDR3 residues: CASSNTPYIEQFF. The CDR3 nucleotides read TGTGCCAGTAGTAACACACCGTACATTGAGCAGTTCTTC.

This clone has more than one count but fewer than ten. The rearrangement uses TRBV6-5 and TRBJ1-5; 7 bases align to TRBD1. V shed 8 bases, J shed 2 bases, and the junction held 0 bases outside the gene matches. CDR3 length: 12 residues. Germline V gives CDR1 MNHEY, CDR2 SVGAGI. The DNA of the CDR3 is TGTGCCAGCGGACAGGGCAATCAGCCCCAGCATTTT. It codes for CASGQGNQPQHF.

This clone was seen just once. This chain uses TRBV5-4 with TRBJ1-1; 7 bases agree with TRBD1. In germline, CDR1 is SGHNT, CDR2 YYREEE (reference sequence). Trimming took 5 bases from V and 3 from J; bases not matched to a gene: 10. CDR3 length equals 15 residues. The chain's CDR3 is CASSHGMDRYTEAFF. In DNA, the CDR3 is TGTGCCAGCAGTCATGGGATGGACAGGTACACTGAAGCTTTCTTT.

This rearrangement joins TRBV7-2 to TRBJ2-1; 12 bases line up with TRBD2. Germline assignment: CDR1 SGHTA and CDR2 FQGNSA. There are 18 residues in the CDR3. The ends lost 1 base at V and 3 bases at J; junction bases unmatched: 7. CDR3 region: CASSLEGTSGRYYNEQFF. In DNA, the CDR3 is TGTGCCAGCAGCTTAGAAGGGACTAGCGGGCGTTACTACAATGAGCAGTTCTTC.

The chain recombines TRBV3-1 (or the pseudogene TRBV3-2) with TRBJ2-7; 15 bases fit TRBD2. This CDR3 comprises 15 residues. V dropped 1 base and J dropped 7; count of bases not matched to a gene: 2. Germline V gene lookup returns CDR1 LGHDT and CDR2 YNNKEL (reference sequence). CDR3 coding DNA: TGTGCCAGCAGCCAAGGGACTAGCGGGAGGGGAGAGCAGTACTTC. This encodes CASSQGTSGRGEQYF.

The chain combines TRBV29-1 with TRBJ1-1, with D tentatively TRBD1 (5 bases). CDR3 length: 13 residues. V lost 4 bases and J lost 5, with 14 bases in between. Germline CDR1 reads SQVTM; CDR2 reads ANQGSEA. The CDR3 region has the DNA TGCAGCGTTGCCCCAGGGATTCTAACTGAAGCTTTCTTT. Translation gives CSVAPGILTEAFF.

CDR3 sequence (DNA): TGTGCCAGCATAGGGGACAGGGGGACAGATACGCAGTATTTT. Protein: CASIGDRGTDTQYF. The V call is TRBV6-5, the J call TRBJ2-3; 11 bases match TRBD1. The J segment lost 3 bases and the V segment lost 7 bases, leaving 3 bases of the junction unmatched. The CDR3 length is 14 residues. The germline V gene has CDR1 MNHEY and CDR2 SVGAGI.

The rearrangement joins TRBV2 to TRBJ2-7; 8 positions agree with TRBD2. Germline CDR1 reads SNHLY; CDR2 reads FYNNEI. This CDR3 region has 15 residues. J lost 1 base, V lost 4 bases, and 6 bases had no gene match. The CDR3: CASSGGSGASYEQYF. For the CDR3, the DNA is TGTGCCAGCAGTGGAGGTAGCGGGGCATCCTACGAGCAGTACTTC.

The CDR3 DNA reads as TGTGCCACCAGCAGAGATATAGACAATGAGCAGTTCTTC. It encodes CATSRDIDNEQFF. This rearrangement joins TRBV15 to TRBJ2-1; D is unclear. Germline V lookup: CDR1 LNHNV, CDR2 YYDKDF (reference sequence). This CDR3 spans 13 amino acids. Trimming removed 0 bases from V and 5 bases from J, with 5 bases in between.

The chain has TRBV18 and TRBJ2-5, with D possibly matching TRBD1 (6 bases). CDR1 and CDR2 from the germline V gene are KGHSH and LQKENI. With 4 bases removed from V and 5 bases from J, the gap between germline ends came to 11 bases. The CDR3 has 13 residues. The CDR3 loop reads CASSRGQWETQYF. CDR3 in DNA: TGTGCCAGCTCACGTGGACAGTGGGAGACCCAGTACTTC.

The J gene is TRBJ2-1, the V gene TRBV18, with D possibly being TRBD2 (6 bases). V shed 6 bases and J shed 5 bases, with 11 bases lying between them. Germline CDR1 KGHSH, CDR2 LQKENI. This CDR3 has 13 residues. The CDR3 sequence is CASSEGHNNEQFF. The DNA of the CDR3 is TGTGCCAGCTCGGAGGGCCACAACAATGAGCAGTTCTTC.

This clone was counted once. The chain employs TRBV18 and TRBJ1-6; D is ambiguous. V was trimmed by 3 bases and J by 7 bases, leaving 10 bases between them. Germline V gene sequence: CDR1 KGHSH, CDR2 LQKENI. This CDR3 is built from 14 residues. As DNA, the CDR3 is TGTGCCAGCTCACCTAAGACGGGGAATTCACCCCTCCACTTT. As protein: CASSPKTGNSPLHF. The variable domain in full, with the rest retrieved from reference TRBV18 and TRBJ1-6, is NAGVMQNPRHLVRRRGQEARLRCSPMKGHSHVYWYRQLPEEGLKFMVYLQKENIIDESGMPKERFSAEFPKEGPSILRIQQVVRGDSAAYFCASSPKTGNSPLHFGNGTRLTVT.

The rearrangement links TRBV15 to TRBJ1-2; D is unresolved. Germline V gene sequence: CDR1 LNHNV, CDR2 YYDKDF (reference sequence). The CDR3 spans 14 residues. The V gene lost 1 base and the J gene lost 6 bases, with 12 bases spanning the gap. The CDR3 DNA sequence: TGTGCCACCAGCAGAGGAGCAACGTTTGATGGCTACACCTTC. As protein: CATSRGATFDGYTF.

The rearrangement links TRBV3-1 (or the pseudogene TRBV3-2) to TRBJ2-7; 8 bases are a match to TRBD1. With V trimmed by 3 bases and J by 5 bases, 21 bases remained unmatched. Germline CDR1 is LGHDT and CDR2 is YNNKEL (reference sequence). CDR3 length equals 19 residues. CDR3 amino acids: CASSQENPGPGTGHHEQYF. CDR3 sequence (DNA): TGTGCCAGCAGCCAGGAAAACCCTGGGCCCGGGACAGGACACCACGAGCAGTACTTC.

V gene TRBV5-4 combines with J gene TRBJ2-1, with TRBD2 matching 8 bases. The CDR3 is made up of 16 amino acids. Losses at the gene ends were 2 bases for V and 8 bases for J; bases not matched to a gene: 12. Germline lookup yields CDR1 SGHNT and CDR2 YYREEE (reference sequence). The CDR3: CASSFRTRAAGDEQFF. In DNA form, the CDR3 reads TGTGCCAGCAGCTTCAGGACTAGGGCAGCGGGAGATGAGCAGTTCTTC.

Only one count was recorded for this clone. CDR3 sequence: CATSGLGSHEQFF. CDR3 nucleotide sequence: TGTGCCACTTCCGGACTGGGCAGCCATGAGCAGTTCTTC. J is TRBJ2-1 and V is TRBV19; possibly TRBD2 for D (5 bases). The CDR3 contains 13 residues. Germline assignment: CDR1 LNHDA and CDR2 SQIVND (reference sequence). Trimming removed 10 bases at V and 8 bases at J, with 18 bases between.

The CDR3 sequence: CSAGDHGEQFF. In DNA form, the CDR3 reads TGCAGTGCGGGAGATCACGGTGAGCAGTTCTTC. This rearrangement joins TRBV20-1 to TRBJ2-1; maybe TRBD2 (5 bases). The V gene lost 6 bases and the J gene lost 9 bases, with 12 bases spanning the gap. The CDR3 length is 11 residues. Germline V gene sequence: CDR1 DFQATT, CDR2 SNEGSKA (reference sequence).

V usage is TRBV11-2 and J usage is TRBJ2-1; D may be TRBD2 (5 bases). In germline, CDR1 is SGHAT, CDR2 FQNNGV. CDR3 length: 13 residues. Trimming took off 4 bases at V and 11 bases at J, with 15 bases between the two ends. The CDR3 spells CASSSADGAKQFF. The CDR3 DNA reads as TGTGCCAGCAGCTCAGCGGACGGAGCAAAGCAGTTCTTC. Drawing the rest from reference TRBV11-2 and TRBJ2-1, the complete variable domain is EAGVAQSPRYKIIEKRQSVAFWCNPISGHATLYWYQQILGQGPKLLIQFQNNGVVDDSQLPKDRFSAERLKGVDSTLKIQPAKLEDSAVYLCASSSADGAKQFFGPGTRLTVL.

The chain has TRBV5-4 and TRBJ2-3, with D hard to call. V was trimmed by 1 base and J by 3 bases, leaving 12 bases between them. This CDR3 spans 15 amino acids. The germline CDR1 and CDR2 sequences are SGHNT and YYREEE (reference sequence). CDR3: CASSLYSLGTDTQYF. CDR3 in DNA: TGTGCCAGCAGCTTGTACTCCCTCGGTACAGATACGCAGTATTTT.